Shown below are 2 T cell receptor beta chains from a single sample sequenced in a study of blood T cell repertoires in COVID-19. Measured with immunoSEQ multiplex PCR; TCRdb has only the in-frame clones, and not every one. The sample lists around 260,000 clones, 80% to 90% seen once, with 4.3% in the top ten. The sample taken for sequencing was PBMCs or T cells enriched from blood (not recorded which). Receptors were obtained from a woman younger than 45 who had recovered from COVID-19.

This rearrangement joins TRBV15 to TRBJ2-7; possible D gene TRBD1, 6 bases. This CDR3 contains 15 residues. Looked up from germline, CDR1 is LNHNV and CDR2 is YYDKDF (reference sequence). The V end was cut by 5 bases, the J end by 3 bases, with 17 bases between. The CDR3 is CATSVAFGQIYEQYF. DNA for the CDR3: TGTGCCACCAGCGTCGCTTTCGGACAGATCTACGAGCAGTACTTC. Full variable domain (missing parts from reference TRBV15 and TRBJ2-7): DAMVIQNPRYQVTQFGKPVTLSCSQTLNHNVMYWYQQKSSQAPKLLFHYYDKDFNNEADTPDNFQSRRPNTSFCFLDIRSPGLGDTAMYLCATSVAFGQIYEQYFGPGTRLTVT.

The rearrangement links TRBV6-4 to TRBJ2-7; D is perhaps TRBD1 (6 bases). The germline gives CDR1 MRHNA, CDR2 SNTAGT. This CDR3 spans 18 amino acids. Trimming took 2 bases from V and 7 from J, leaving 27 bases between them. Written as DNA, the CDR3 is TGTGCCAGCAGTGACCCTGGTTCCTACAGGGCCAATGAGAGGGAGCAGTACTTC. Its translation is CASSDPGSYRANEREQYF.